The 20 T cell receptor beta chains listed next were all sequenced from one sample in a study of blood T cell repertoires in COVID-19. Assay: immunoSEQ multiplex PCR; the TCRdb copy retains only in-frame clones and omits some. The sample lists approximately 360,000 clones, approximately 89% seen once, with roughly 2% in the top ten. Sequences were obtained from PBMCs or T cells enriched from blood (not recorded which). These receptors were taken from a man in his forties in a cohort exposed to, infected with or recovered from COVID-19 (not recorded which).

The rearrangement joins TRBV27 to TRBJ2-2; 11 nucleotides line up with TRBD1. The CDR3 loop spans 16 amino acids. Losses at the gene ends were 4 bases for V and 7 bases for J; bases not matched to a gene: 8. Germline V gives CDR1 MNHEY, CDR2 SMNVEV (reference sequence). The DNA of the CDR3 is TGTGCCAGCAGTTCCTGGGACAGGGGGGAGCACGGGGAGCTGTTTTTT. Its translation: CASSSWDRGEHGELFF.

The V and J genes are TRBV9 and TRBJ2-5, with TRBD2 identical over 7 bases. This CDR3 spans 14 amino acids. V shed 0 bases, J shed 3 bases, and the junction held 2 bases outside the gene matches. Germline V gene data show CDR1 as SGDLS and CDR2 as YYNGEE. As DNA, the CDR3 is TGTGCCAGCAGCGTAGGCGGGAGCGAAGAGACCCAGTACTTC. This codes for CASSVGGSEETQYF.

The V and J genes are TRBV3-1 (or the pseudogene TRBV3-2) and TRBJ2-2, with 8 bases aligning to TRBD2. The CDR3 runs to 15 residues. CDR1 is LGHDT and CDR2 is YNNKEL in the germline V gene (reference sequence). J lost 9 bases, V lost 3 bases, and 9 bases had no gene match. In DNA, the CDR3 is TGTGCCAGCAGCCAGGGTAGCGGGAATGTTTGGGAGCTGTTTTTT. It codes for CASSQGSGNVWELFF.

J is TRBJ2-3 and V is TRBV19; TRBD2 is a possible D gene (5 bases). Germline V gene sequence: CDR1 LNHDA, CDR2 SQIVND (reference sequence). CDR3 length equals 15 residues. Trimming shortened V by 9 bases and J by 6 bases, and 22 bases separated the two germline ends. For the CDR3, the DNA is TGTGCCAGCCAGAAAATAGCGAGTCCAGCCGATACGCAGTATTTT. Translating gives CASQKIASPADTQYF.

The genes are TRBV19 and TRBJ2-1, with 7 bases identical to TRBD2. J gave up 0 bases and V 6 bases, and 8 bases lay outside the gene matches. CDR3 length: 16 amino acids. CDR1 is LNHDA and CDR2 is SQIVND in the germline V gene (reference sequence). CDR3 in amino acids: CASSITLAHSYNEQFF. In DNA form, the CDR3 reads TGTGCCAGTAGCATCACACTAGCGCACTCCTACAATGAGCAGTTCTTC.

V is TRBV5-1 and J is TRBJ1-5, with D possibly being TRBD1 (6 bases). This CDR3 comprises 18 residues. CDR1 SGHRS and CDR2 YFSETQ come from the germline V gene. V was trimmed by 0 bases and J by 4 bases, leaving 20 bases between them. CDR3 in DNA: TGCGCCAGCAGCTTGGCCCACACACGGGACATATATAATCAGCCCCAGCATTTT. Its protein is CASSLAHTRDIYNQPQHF.

CDR3 sequence: CASSLTEDYGYTF. The CDR3, as DNA: TGTGCCAGCAGTTTGACAGAGGACTATGGCTACACCTTC. This chain joins TRBV28 and TRBJ1-2, with D possibly TRBD1 on 5 matching bases. The germline V and J ends were trimmed by 3 bases and 3 bases, with 8 bases remaining between them. From germline, CDR1 is MDHEN and CDR2 SYDVKM. The CDR3 is made up of 13 amino acids.

The chain combines TRBV6-6 with TRBJ2-7; 10 bases are a match to TRBD1. This CDR3 has 13 amino acids. Trimming removed 4 bases from V and 6 bases from J; junction bases left unmatched: 3. Per germline, CDR1 MNHNY and CDR2 SVGAGI (reference sequence). CDR3 region: CASSSGTGVEQYF. CDR3 in DNA: TGTGCCAGCAGTTCCGGGACAGGGGTCGAGCAGTACTTC.

The chain combines TRBV5-1 with TRBJ1-6, with D possibly being TRBD1 (6 bases). The length of the CDR3 is 14 residues. Deletions cut 3 bases from V and 6 bases from J, with 10 bases between. Looked up from germline, CDR1 is SGHRS and CDR2 is YFSETQ. In DNA, the CDR3 is TGCGCCAGCAGCTACACAGGGAGTAATTCACCCCTCCACTTT. This encodes CASSYTGSNSPLHF. Using reference TRBV5-1 and TRBJ1-6 for the parts outside the CDR3, the full variable domain is KAGVTQTPRYLIKTRGQQVTLSCSPISGHRSVSWYQQTPGQGLQFLFEYFSETQRNKGNFPGRFSGRQFSNSRSEMNVSTLELGDSALYLCASSYTGSNSPLHFGNGTRLTVT.

This rearrangement joins TRBV27 to TRBJ1-4, with D perhaps TRBD1 (5 bases). The CDR3 runs to 14 residues. Looked up from germline, CDR1 is MNHEY and CDR2 is SMNVEV (reference sequence). V lost 5 bases, J lost 4 bases, and 11 bases lay in between. CDR3: CASSTRQFNEKLFF. The CDR3 nucleotides read TGTGCCAGCAGTACCCGACAGTTTAATGAAAAACTGTTTTTT.

The chain carries TRBV6-4 and TRBJ2-3; 12 positions agree with TRBD2. J was trimmed by 5 bases and V by 3 bases; bases with no gene match: 0. CDR3 length: 14 amino acids. Germline loops: CDR1 MRHNA, CDR2 SNTAGT. The chain's CDR3 is CASSEGLAGDTQYF. The CDR3 coding sequence is TGTGCCAGCAGTGAGGGACTAGCGGGAGATACGCAGTATTTT.

The chain combines TRBV18 with TRBJ1-2, with D possibly TRBD1 on 5 matching bases. From germline, CDR1 is KGHSH and CDR2 LQKENI. The CDR3 runs to 14 residues. Trimming took 5 bases from V and 8 from J, leaving 18 bases between them. The CDR3 loop reads CASSTVTGYMGYTF. For the CDR3, the DNA is TGTGCCAGCTCAACCGTTACAGGTTATATGGGCTACACCTTC. Using reference TRBV18 and TRBJ1-2 for the parts outside the CDR3, the full variable domain is NAGVMQNPRHLVRRRGQEARLRCSPMKGHSHVYWYRQLPEEGLKFMVYLQKENIIDESGMPKERFSAEFPKEGPSILRIQQVVRGDSAAYFCASSTVTGYMGYTFGSGTRLTVV.

The V and J genes are TRBV28 and TRBJ2-2, with a possible D match to TRBD2 (6 bases). Germline lookup yields CDR1 MDHEN and CDR2 SYDVKM. Trimming stripped 5 bases from V and 4 bases from J, with 20 bases between. The CDR3 totals 17 residues. CDR3 nucleotide sequence: TGTGCCAGCAGTCAACCGGGACTGACAAACCGCACCGGGGAGCTGTTTTTT. Its protein product is CASSQPGLTNRTGELFF.

The rearrangement links TRBV10-2 to TRBJ2-3; 8 bases are a match to TRBD2. The junction had 9 bases not matched to a gene; V was cut back by 7 bases and J by 6 bases. The CDR3 totals 14 residues. CDR1 WSHSY and CDR2 SAAADI come from the germline V gene. In DNA form, the CDR3 reads TGCGCCAGCATCTACGGGAGGGCCAGTGATACGCAGTATTTT. Protein sequence: CASIYGRASDTQYF.

This clone was picked up one time. The chain couples TRBV5-5 to TRBJ1-2; D uncertain. The germline V and J ends were trimmed by 3 bases and 2 bases, with 14 bases remaining between them. Germline CDR1 and CDR2: SGHKS and YYEKEE (reference sequence). CDR3 size: 15 residues. The CDR3: CASSYGRRSNYGYTF. In DNA, the CDR3 is TGTGCCAGCAGCTATGGGAGACGATCCAACTATGGCTACACCTTC.

The V call is TRBV6-5, the J call TRBJ1-1, with 8 nucleotides matching TRBD1. The CDR3 covers 15 residues. V was clipped by 6 bases and J by 1 base; unmatched bases: 7. Germline loops: CDR1 MNHEY, CDR2 SVGAGI. CDR3 bases: TGTGCCAGCAGCAGACAGGGGCCTAAGAACACTGAAGCTTTCTTT. Protein product: CASSRQGPKNTEAFF.

This rearrangement joins TRBV30 to TRBJ1-1; tentative D call: TRBD1 (6 bases). This CDR3 region has 13 residues. Germline V gene sequence: CDR1 GTSNPN, CDR2 SVGIG (reference sequence). The germline V and J ends were trimmed by 3 bases and 2 bases, with 10 bases remaining between them. This chain's CDR3 is CAWSPDRNTEAFF. CDR3 coding DNA: TGTGCCTGGAGCCCGGACAGAAACACTGAAGCTTTCTTT.

The chain carries TRBV5-1 and TRBJ2-2, with a tentative D call TRBD1 (6 bases). This CDR3 contains 15 residues. V lost 0 bases and J 3 bases, leaving 9 bases between the germline ends. Germline CDR1 and CDR2: SGHRS and YFSETQ. The CDR3 DNA follows: TGCGCCAGCAGCTTGGGAAGACAGGACACCGGGGAGCTGTTTTTT. Translating it yields CASSLGRQDTGELFF.

This chain links TRBV7-9 with TRBJ2-7, with 9 nucleotides matching TRBD1. This CDR3 is 15 amino acids long. Trimming at V came to 5 bases and at J to 2 bases, leaving 7 bases not matched to a gene. From germline, CDR1 is SEHNR and CDR2 FQNEAQ (reference sequence). As DNA, the CDR3 is TGTGCCAGCAGCCCTGGGACAGGGAAACCCTACGAGCAGTACTTC. Amino acids: CASSPGTGKPYEQYF.

The V call is TRBV30, the J call TRBJ1-3, with 9 bases that match TRBD1. J was trimmed by 4 bases and V by 5 bases; bases with no gene match: 3. The CDR3 length is 13 residues. The V gene's germline CDR1 is GTSNPN and CDR2 SVGIG (reference sequence). The DNA of the CDR3 is TGTGCCTGGGGGGGACAGGGCGGAAACACCATATATTTT. It encodes CAWGGQGGNTIYF.